This T cell receptor beta chain was obtained from a study of shared clonotypes between healthy human individuals. V dropped 6 bases and J dropped 6; count of bases not matched to a gene: 12. Germline-derived CDR1 and CDR2 are GTSNPN and SVGIG (reference sequence). The CDR3 runs to 15 residues. The sequencing of unsorted PBMC DNA took place on ten immunoSEQ deep assay plates. Sequenced by immunoSEQ multiplex PCR; TCRdb stores in-frame clones only, minus some. The sample lists about 510,000 clones, roughly 78% seen once, with about an eighth in the top ten. Overall study findings and caveats: Among donors, the sharing of clonotypes was expected to be influenced by sequencing depth.

All donors qualified as healthy HIV-negative adults and had experienced no recent acute infections or vaccinations. Points on this clone: What it binds is unknown.

The sequenced sample was PBMCs. This TCR was sampled from a woman aged 40 to 55 in good health. Some clones in this sample may be carry-over from other donors' samples. The chain couples TRBV30 to TRBJ1-4; 8 nucleotides align to TRBD1. The CDR3, as DNA: TGTGCCTGTGCCTCCTACAGGGGGGGTGATGAAAAACTGTTTTTT. Its translation is CACASYRGGDEKLFF.